This TCR beta chain appears in the sequencing data of a study of blood T cell repertoires in COVID-19. The protocol was immunoSEQ multiplex PCR, while the TCRdb copy is restricted to in-frame clones and leaves out a portion. The sample carries 97,000 or so clones, approximately 82% recorded once. This CDR3 spans 15 amino acids. J gave up 7 bases and V 6 bases, and 12 bases lay outside the gene matches. CDR1 is LNHDA and CDR2 is SQIVND in the germline V gene (reference sequence). The material sequenced was peripheral blood. The rearrangement joins TRBV19 to TRBJ2-4; TRBD2 matches at 7 bases. The TCR sequence derives from a man aged 70-80 years with acute or convalescent COVID-19. In DNA, the CDR3 is TGTGCCAGTAGGGAAATATGGGACGGGAGGAACATTCAGTACTTC. Translation: CASREIWDGRNIQYF.